This T cell receptor (beta chain) came from a study of beta chain features in type 1 diabetes. General study points: Insertions were fewer and deletions more numerous at VDJ junctions in type 1 diabetes patients.

Of the isolated RNA, all was reverse transcribed, and so the sequenced material was expressed TCRB transcripts. Profiling relied on immunoSEQ multiplex PCR, and the TCRdb table lists in-frame clones only, not all of them. The table includes about 110,000 clones, almost 40% detected once. The V end lost 0 bases, the J end lost 6 bases, and 7 bases lay between the germline ends. Germline-derived CDR1 and CDR2 are SGHTA and FQGTGA. The CDR3 contains 13 residues. Of note for this clone: Its target is unknown.

The sequenced sample was stem cell memory CD4+ T cells from blood. The chain couples TRBV7-3 to TRBJ2-3; D unresolved. The TCR originated in a woman between 18 and 30 years old in good health. CDR3 bases: TGTGCCAGCAGCTTAACTCGCCAGGATACGCAGTATTTT. Protein: CASSLTRQDTQYF.